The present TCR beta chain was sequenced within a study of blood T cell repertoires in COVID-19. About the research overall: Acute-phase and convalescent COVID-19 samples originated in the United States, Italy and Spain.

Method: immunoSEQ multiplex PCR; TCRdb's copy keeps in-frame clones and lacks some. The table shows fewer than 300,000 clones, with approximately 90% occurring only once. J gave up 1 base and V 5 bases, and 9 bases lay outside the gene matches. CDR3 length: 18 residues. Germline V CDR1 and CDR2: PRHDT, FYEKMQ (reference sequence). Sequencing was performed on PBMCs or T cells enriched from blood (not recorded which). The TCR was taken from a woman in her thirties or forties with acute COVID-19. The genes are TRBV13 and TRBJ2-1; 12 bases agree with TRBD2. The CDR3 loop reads CASSTFLAGGKSYNEQFF. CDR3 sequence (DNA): TGTGCCAGCAGCACATTCCTAGCGGGAGGGAAATCCTACAATGAGCAGTTCTTC.